The 7 T cell receptor beta chains in this list originate from one sample, sequenced in a study of cytomegalovirus exposure and HLA in healthy donors. A multiplex PCR was run with 60 Vbeta primers and 13 Jbeta primers. Using immunoSEQ multiplex PCR, the repertoire was profiled, and TCRdb retains in-frame clones only, with some absent. The sample carries approximately 140,000 clones, around 83% recorded once. The sequencing input was PBMCs. Receptor source: a man aged 35 to 55 in good health and CMV-seropositive.

This clone has just a few counts. The chain combines TRBV7-2 with TRBJ2-1; TRBD2 agrees at 7 bases. The CDR3 sequence is 16 residues long. Germline V lookup: CDR1 SGHTA, CDR2 FQGNSA. Trimming cost V 1 base and J 7 bases; bases outside gene matches: 10. The CDR3 region is CASSLVPSGGWNEQFF. CDR3 sequence (DNA): TGTGCCAGCAGCTTAGTTCCCTCGGGAGGTTGGAATGAGCAGTTCTTC.

In its sample, this clone was seen a few times. The V call is TRBV6-1, the J call TRBJ1-3; the D is unclear. Germline CDR1 reads MNHNS; CDR2 reads SASEGT. V shed 7 bases and J shed 4 bases, with 8 bases lying between them. This CDR3 comprises 12 residues. Written as DNA, the CDR3 is TGTGCCAGCATGGGCCGCGGAAACACCATATATTTT. This gives the protein CASMGRGNTIYF.

This clone has a single count. This chain connects TRBV5-1 to TRBJ2-7; the D gene is possibly TRBD1 (6 bases). The V gene's germline CDR1 is SGHRS and CDR2 YFSETQ. This CDR3 has 14 residues. Trimming took off 0 bases at V and 6 bases at J, with 13 bases between the two ends. The CDR3 is CASSLDREGAEQYF. The DNA for the CDR3 is TGCGCCAGCAGCTTGGACAGGGAAGGAGCCGAGCAGTACTTC.

The count of this clone is one. The chain joins TRBV18 to TRBJ1-1; D gene unclear. V was clipped by 3 bases and J by 0 bases, with 14 bases between them. The CDR3 runs 16 residues. Per germline, CDR1 KGHSH and CDR2 LQKENI. As DNA, the CDR3 is TGTGCCAGCTCACCCCGGGATTTGACCTTGAACACTGAAGCTTTCTTT. This translates into CASSPRDLTLNTEAFF.

This chain connects TRBV18 to TRBJ2-7; D may be TRBD1 (5 bases). Germline CDR1 and CDR2: KGHSH and LQKENI. Deletions cut 4 bases from V and 3 bases from J, with 10 bases between. The CDR3 totals 13 residues. CDR3 in DNA: TGTGCCAGCTCACTCGCAGGGATCTACGAGCAGTACTTC. It translates to CASSLAGIYEQYF.

The rearrangement links TRBV29-1 to TRBJ1-2, with TRBD1 as a possible D gene (5 bases). Trimming took 2 bases from V and 4 from J, leaving 11 bases between them. The CDR3 contains 13 residues. Germline CDR1 SQVTM, CDR2 ANQGSEA. The CDR3 sequence: CSVEMGQSYGYTF. CDR3 coding DNA: TGCAGCGTTGAAATGGGGCAGAGCTATGGCTACACCTTC.

The sample holds one count of this clone. The chain combines TRBV6-5 with TRBJ1-2; a weak D match, TRBD1 (5 bases). The CDR3 has 14 amino acids. Germline lookup yields CDR1 MNHEY and CDR2 SVGAGI. V was shortened by 7 bases and J by 5 bases, with 17 bases between the two germline ends. The CDR3 loop is CASTLSSGGYGYTF. The CDR3 region has the DNA TGTGCCAGCACCCTAAGCAGCGGGGGGTATGGCTACACCTTC.